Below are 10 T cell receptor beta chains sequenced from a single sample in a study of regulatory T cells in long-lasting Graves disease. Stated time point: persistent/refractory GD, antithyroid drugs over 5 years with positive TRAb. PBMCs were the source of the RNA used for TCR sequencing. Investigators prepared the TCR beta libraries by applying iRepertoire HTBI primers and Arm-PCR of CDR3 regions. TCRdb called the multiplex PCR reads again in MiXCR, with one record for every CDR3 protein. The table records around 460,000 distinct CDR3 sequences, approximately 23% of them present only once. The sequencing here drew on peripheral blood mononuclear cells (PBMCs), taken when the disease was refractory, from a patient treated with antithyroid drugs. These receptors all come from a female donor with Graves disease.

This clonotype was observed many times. The CDR3 DNA follows: TGTGCCAGCAGATTTATCCTTGACAGACTCGACGAGCAGTACTTC. Amino acids: CASRFILDRLDEQYF. This chain joins TRBV6-1 and TRBJ2-7, with D maybe TRBD1 (5 bases). This CDR3 is 15 amino acids long. Germline loops: CDR1 MNHNS, CDR2 SASEGT. V was clipped by 6 bases and J by 5 bases, with 20 bases between them.

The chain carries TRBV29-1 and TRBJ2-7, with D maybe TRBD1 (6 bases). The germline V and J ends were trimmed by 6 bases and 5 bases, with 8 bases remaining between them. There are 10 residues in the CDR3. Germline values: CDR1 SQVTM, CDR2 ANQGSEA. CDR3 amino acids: CSVGAHEQYF. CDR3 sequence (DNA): TGCAGCGTGGGGGCCCACGAGCAGTACTTC.

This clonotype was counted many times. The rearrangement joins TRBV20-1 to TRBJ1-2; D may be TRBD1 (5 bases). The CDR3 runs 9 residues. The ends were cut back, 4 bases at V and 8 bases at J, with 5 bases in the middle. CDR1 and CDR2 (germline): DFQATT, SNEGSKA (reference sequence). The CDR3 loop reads CSAKGGYTF. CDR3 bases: TGCAGTGCTAAGGGGGGCTACACCTTC.

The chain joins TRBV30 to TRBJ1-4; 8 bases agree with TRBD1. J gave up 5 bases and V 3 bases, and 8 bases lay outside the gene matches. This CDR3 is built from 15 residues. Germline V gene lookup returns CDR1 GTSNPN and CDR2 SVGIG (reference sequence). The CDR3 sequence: CAWSLRGTGNEKLFF. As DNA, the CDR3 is TGTGCCTGGAGCCTGCGGGGGACAGGAAATGAAAAACTGTTTTTT.

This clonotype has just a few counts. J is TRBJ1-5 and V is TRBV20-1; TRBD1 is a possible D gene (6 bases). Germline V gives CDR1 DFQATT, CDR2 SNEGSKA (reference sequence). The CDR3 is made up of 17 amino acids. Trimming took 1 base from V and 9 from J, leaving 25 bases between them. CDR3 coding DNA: TGCAGTGCTAGAGTTCTCCGACAGGAGGGTGGGTCTGGGCCCCAGCATTTT. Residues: CSARVLRQEGGSGPQHF.

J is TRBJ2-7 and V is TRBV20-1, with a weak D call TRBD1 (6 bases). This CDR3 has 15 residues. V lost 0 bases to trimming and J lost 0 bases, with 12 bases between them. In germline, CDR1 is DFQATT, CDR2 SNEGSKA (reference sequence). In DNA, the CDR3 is TGCAGTGCTAGAGAGGGGGCGGGTAGCTCCTACGAGCAGTACTTC. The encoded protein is CSAREGAGSSYEQYF.

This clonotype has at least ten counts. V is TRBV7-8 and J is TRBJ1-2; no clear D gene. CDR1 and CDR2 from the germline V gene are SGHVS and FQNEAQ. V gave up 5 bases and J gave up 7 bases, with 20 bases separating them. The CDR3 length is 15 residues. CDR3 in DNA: TGTGCCAGCAGCCTCCTCATTGCTGCAAGATCTGGCTACACCTTC. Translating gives CASSLLIAARSGYTF.

This CDR3 is CASSQDTCTTRGSGYEQYF. Here the CDR3 DNA reads TGTGCCAGCAGCCAAGATACCTGCACCACTCGAGGGTCGGGGTACGAGCAGTACTTC. The rearrangement uses TRBV3-2 and TRBJ2-7; the table's D call TRBD2 went unverified against the DNA. TRBV3-2 is given as a pseudogene. The CDR3 sequence is 19 residues long.

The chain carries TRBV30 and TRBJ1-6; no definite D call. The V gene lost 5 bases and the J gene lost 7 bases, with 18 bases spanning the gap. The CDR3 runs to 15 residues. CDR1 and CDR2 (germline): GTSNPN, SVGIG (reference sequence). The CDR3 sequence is CAWADFGGPNSPLHF. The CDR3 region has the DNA TGTGCCTGGGCGGACTTCGGAGGACCCAATTCACCCCTCCACTTT.

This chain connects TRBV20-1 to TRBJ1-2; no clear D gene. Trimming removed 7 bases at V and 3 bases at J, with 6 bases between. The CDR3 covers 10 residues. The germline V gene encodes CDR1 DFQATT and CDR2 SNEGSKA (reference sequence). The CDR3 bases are TGCAGTGATGGGGACTATGGCTACACCTTC. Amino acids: CSDGDYGYTF.